The entry below describes one T cell receptor beta chain. CDR1 MNHNY and CDR2 SVGAGI come from the germline V gene (reference sequence). This CDR3 comprises 16 residues. J lost 0 bases, V lost 6 bases, and 5 bases had no gene match. Method: immunoSEQ multiplex PCR; TCRdb's copy keeps in-frame clones and lacks some. The table records roughly 300,000 clones, 85% of them present only once. This record belongs to a study of blood T cell repertoires in COVID-19. Study-level information: Samples came from the United States, Italy and Spain, spanning acute and convalescent COVID-19.

The chain combines TRBV6-6 with TRBJ2-2, with 9 bases identical to TRBD1. Sequences were obtained from PBMCs or T cells enriched from blood (not recorded which). The TCR originated in a woman in her forties or fifties who had recovered from COVID-19. This CDR3 is CASSPQGASNTGELFF. DNA of the CDR3: TGTGCCAGCAGCCCACAGGGGGCCTCGAACACCGGGGAGCTGTTTTTT.